This TCR beta chain was profiled in a study of cytomegalovirus exposure and HLA in healthy donors. Study outcomes and limitations: Most subjects' HLA-A and HLA-B alleles were reportedly predicted from TCR beta sequences. Analysis was performed later, and it showed HLA-associated TCR beta chains to be more clonally expanded than equally common others. Later genetic work tied a missense DCLRE1C variant to beta-chain V and J trimming.

From germline, CDR1 is MDHEN and CDR2 SYDVKM. V was trimmed by 2 bases and J by 4 bases, leaving 9 bases between them. The CDR3 spans 14 residues. As regards this clone: Its antigen is currently unknown.

Researchers ran the PCR with 60 Vbeta and 13 Jbeta primers. Produced via immunoSEQ multiplex PCR; TCRdb's table is partial and in-frame only. The sample yields about 160,000 clones, just over 75% seen once. The clonotype was recovered from a middle-aged man in good health and CMV-seronegative. The rearrangement joins TRBV28 to TRBJ1-5; no clear D gene. Specimen: PBMCs. This CDR3 reads CASSLGGGNQPQHF. For the CDR3, the DNA is TGTGCCAGCAGTTTAGGAGGAGGGAATCAGCCCCAGCATTTT.